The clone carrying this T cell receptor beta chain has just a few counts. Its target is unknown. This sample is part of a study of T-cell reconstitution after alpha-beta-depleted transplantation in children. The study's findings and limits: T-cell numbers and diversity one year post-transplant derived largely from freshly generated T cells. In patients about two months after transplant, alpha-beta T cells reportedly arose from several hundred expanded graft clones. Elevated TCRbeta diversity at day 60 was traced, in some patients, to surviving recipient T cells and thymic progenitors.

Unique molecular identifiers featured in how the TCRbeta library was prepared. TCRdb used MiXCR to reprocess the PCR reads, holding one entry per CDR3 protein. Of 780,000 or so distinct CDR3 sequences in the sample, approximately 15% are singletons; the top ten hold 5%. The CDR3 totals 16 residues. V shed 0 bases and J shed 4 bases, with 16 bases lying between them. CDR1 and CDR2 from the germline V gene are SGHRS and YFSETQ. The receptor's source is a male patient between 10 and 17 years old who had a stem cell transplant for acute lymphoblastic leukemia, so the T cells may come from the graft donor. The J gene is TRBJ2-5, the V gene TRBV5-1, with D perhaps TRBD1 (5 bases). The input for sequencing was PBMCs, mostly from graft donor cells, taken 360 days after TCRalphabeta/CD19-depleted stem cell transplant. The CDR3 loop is CASSLERQPQGETQYF. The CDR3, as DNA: TGCGCCAGCAGCTTGGAAAGGCAGCCCCAGGGAGAGACCCAGTACTTC.